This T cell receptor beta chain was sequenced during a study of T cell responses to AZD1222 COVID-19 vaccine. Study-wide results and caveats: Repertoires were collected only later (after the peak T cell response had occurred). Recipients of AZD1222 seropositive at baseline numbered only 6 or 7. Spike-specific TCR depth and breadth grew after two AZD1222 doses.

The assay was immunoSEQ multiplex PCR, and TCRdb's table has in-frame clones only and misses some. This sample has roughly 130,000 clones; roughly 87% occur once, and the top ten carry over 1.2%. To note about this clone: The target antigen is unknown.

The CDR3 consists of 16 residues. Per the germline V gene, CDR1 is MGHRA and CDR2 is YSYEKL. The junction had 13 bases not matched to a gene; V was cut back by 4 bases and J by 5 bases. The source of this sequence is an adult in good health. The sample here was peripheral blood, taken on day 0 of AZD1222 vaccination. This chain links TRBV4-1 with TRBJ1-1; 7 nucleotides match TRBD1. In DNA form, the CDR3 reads TGCGCCAGCAGCCCCTTACCGACAGGGAGAGGAACTGAAGCTTTCTTT. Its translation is CASSPLPTGRGTEAFF.